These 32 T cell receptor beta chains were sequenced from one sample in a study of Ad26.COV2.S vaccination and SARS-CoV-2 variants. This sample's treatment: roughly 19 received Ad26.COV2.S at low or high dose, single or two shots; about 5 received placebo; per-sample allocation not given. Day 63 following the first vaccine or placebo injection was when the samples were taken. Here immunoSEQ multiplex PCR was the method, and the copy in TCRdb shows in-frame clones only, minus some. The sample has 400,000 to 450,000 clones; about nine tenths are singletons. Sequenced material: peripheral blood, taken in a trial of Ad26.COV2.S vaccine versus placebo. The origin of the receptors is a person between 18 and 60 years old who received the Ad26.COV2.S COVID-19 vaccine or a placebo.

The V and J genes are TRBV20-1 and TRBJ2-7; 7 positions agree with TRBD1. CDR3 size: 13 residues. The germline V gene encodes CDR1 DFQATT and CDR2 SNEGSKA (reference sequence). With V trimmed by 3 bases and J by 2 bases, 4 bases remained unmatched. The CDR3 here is CSASGQGAYEQYF. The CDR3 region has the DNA TGCAGTGCTAGTGGCCAGGGGGCCTACGAGCAGTACTTC.

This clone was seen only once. Written as DNA, the CDR3 is TGTGCTAGTGGTTTCCTAGCGGAAAGCACAGATACGCAGTATTTT. Residues: CASGFLAESTDTQYF. The chain carries TRBV12-5 and TRBJ2-3; 7 bases match TRBD2. Germline V gene lookup returns CDR1 LGHNT and CDR2 FRNRAP. The V and J ends lost 3 bases and 0 bases, in that order; junction bases with no gene match: 3. This CDR3 is built from 15 residues.

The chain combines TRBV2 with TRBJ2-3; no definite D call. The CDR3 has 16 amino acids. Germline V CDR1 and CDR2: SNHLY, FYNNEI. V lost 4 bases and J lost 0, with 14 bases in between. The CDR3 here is CASSAEGATSTDTQYF. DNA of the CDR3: TGTGCCAGCAGTGCCGAAGGAGCAACTAGCACAGATACGCAGTATTTT.

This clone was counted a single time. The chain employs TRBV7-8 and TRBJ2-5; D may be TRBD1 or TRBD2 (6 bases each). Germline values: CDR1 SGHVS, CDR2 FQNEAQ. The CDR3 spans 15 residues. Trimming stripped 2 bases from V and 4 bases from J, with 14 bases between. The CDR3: CASSLRQGRIETQYF. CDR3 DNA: TGTGCCAGCAGCTTAAGGCAGGGGAGGATAGAGACCCAGTACTTC. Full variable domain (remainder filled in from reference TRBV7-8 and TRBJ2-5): GAGVSQSPRYKVAKRGQDVALRCDPISGHVSLFWYQQALGQGPEFLTYFQNEAQLDKSGLPSDRFFAERPEGSVSTLKIQRTQQEDSAVYLCASSLRQGRIETQYFGPGTRLLVL.

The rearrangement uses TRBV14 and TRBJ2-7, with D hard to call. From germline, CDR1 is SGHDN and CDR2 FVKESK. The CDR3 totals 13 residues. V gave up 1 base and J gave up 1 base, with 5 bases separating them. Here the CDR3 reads CASSQVNSYEQYF. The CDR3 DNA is TGTGCCAGCAGCCAAGTAAATTCCTACGAGCAGTACTTC.

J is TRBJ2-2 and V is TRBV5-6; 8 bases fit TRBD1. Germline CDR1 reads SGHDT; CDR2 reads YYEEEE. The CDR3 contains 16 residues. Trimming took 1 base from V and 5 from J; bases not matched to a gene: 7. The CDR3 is CASSLFPRGQTGELFF. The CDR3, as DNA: TGTGCCAGCAGCTTGTTTCCCAGGGGGCAAACCGGGGAGCTGTTTTTT.

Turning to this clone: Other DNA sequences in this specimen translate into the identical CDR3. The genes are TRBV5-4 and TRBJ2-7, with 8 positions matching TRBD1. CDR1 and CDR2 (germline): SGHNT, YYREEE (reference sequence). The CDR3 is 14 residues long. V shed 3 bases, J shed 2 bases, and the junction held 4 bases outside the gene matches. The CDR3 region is CASSWGTGPYEQYF. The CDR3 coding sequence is TGTGCCAGCAGCTGGGGGACAGGCCCCTACGAGCAGTACTTC. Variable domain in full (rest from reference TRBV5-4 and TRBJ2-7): ETGVTQSPTHLIKTRGQQVTLRCSSQSGHNTVSWYQQALGQGPQFIFQYYREEENGRGNFPPRFSGLQFPNYSSELNVNALELDDSALYLCASSWGTGPYEQYFGPGTRLTVT.

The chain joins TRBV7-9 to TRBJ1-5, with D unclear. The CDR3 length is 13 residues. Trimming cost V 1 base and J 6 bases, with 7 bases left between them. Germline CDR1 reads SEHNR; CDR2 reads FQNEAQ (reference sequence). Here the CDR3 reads CASSLDIGQPQHF. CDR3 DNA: TGTGCCAGCAGCTTAGATATAGGTCAGCCCCAGCATTTT. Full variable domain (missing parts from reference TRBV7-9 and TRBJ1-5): DTGVSQNPRHKITKRGQNVTFRCDPISEHNRLYWYRQTLGQGPEFLTYFQNEAQLEKSRLLSDRFSAERPKGSFSTLEIQRTEQGDSAMYLCASSLDIGQPQHFGDGTRLSIL.

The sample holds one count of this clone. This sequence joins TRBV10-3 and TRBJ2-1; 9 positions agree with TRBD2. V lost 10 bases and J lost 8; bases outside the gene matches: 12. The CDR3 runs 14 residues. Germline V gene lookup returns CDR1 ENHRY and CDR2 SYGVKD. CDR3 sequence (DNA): TGTGCCAGCAATCCGGGACTAGCAATATATGAGCAGTTCTTC. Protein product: CASNPGLAIYEQFF.

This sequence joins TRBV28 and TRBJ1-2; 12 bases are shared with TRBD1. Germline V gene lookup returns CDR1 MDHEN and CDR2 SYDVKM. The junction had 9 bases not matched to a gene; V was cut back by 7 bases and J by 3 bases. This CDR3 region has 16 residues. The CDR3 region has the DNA TGTGCCAGCAATTTCGGTGGGACAGGGGGCCACTATGGCTACACCTTC. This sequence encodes CASNFGGTGGHYGYTF.

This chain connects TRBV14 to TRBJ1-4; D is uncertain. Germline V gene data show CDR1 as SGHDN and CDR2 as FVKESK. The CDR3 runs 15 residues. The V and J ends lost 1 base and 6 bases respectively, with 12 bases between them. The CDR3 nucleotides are TGTGCCAGCAGCCAAGCCCGGTTGGGGTATGAAAAACTGTTTTTT. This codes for CASSQARLGYEKLFF.

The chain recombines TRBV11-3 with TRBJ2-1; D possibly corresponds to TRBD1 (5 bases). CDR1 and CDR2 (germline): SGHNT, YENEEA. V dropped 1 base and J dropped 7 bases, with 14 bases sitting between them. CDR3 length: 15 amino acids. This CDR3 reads CASSLGSRAVNEQFF. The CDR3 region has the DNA TGTGCCAGCAGCTTAGGATCCAGGGCTGTAAATGAGCAGTTCTTC.

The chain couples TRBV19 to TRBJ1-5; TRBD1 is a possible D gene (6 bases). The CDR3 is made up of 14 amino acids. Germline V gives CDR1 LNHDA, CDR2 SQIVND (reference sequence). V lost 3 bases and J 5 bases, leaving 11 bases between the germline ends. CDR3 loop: CASSMWGPDQPQHF. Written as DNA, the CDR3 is TGTGCCAGTAGTATGTGGGGGCCGGATCAGCCCCAGCATTTT.

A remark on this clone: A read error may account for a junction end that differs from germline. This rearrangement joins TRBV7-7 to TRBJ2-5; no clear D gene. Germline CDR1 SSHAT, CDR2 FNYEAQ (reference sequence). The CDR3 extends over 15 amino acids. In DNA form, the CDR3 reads TGTGCTAGCAGCTTGGTGAGCAACTGGGAAGAGACCCAGTACTTC. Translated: CASSLVSNWEETQYF.

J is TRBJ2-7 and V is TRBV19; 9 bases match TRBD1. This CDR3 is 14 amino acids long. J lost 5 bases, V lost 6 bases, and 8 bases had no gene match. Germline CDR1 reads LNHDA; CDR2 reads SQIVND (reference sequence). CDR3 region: CASRLQGANDEQYF. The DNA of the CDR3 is TGTGCCAGTAGGCTACAGGGGGCAAACGACGAGCAGTACTTC. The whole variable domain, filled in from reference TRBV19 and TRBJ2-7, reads DGGITQSPKYLFRKEGQNVTLSCEQNLNHDAMYWYRQDPGQGLRLIYYSQIVNDFQKGDIAEGYSVSREKKESFPLTVTSAQKNPTAFYLCASRLQGANDEQYFGPGTRLTVT.

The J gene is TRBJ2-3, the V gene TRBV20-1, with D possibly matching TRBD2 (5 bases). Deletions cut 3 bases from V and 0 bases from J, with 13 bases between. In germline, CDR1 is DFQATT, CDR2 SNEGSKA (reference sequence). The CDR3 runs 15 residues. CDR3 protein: CSASLSGDSTDTQYF. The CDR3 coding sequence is TGCAGTGCTAGTCTCAGCGGAGATAGCACAGATACGCAGTATTTT.

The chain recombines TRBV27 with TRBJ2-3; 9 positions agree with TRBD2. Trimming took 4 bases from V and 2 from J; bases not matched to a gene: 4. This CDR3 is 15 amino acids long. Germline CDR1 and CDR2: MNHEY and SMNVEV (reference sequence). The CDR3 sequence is CASSSAGGTTDTQYF. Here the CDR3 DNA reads TGTGCCAGCAGTTCCGCGGGAGGGACCACAGATACGCAGTATTTT.

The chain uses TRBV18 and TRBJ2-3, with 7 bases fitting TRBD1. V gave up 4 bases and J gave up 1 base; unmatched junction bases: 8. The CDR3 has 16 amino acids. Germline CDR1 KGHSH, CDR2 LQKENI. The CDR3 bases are TGTGCCAGCTCACAGCGACAGGGTCGGGGCACAGATACGCAGTATTTT. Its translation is CASSQRQGRGTDTQYF.

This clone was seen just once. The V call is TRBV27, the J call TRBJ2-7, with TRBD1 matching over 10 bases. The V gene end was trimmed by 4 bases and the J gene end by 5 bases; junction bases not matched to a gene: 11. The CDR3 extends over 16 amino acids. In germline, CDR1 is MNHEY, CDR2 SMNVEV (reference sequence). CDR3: CASSSHRQGARNEQYF. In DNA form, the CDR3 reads TGTGCCAGCAGTTCACACAGACAGGGGGCGCGGAACGAGCAGTACTTC.

CDR3 in DNA: TGCAGCGTTGTGGGGGACGCCTCCTACAATGAGCAGTTCTTC. Its protein product is CSVVGDASYNEQFF. The rearrangement uses TRBV29-1 and TRBJ2-1; D might be TRBD1 or TRBD2, each matching 5 bases. The CDR3 is 14 residues long. Germline V gene lookup returns CDR1 SQVTM and CDR2 ANQGSEA. With 4 bases removed from V and 0 bases from J, the gap between germline ends came to 10 bases.

CDR3 in DNA: TGCGCCAGCAGCTCGCTCCGGGGGTCCACTGAAGCTTTCTTT. It codes for CASSSLRGSTEAFF. V and J are TRBV5-1 and TRBJ1-1; the D gene is possibly TRBD1 (5 bases). Germline V lookup: CDR1 SGHRS, CDR2 YFSETQ. The CDR3 is made up of 14 amino acids. Trimming stripped 3 bases from V and 4 bases from J, with 13 bases between.

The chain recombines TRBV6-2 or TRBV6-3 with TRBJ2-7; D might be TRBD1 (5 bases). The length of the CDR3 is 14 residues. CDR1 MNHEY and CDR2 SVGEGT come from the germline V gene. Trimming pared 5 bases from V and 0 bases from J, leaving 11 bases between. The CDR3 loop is CASSPQASSYEQYF. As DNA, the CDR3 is TGTGCCAGCAGTCCACAGGCCTCCTCCTACGAGCAGTACTTC.

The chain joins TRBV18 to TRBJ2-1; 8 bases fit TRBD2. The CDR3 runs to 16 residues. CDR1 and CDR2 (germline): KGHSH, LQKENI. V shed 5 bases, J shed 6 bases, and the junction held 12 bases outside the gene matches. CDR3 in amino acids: CASSEISGIKGNEQFF. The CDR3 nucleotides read TGTGCCAGCTCAGAGATTAGCGGGATCAAGGGCAATGAGCAGTTCTTC.

The CDR3 sequence: CASSYWGTASDEQYF. The CDR3 coding sequence is TGTGCCAGCAGTTACTGGGGGACAGCTAGCGACGAGCAGTACTTC. The V gene is TRBV6-2 or TRBV6-3, the J gene TRBJ2-7, with D possibly being TRBD1 (7 bases). Germline CDR1 MNHEY, CDR2 SVGEGT. CDR3 length equals 15 residues. The ends were cut back, 1 base at V and 5 bases at J, with 15 bases in the middle.

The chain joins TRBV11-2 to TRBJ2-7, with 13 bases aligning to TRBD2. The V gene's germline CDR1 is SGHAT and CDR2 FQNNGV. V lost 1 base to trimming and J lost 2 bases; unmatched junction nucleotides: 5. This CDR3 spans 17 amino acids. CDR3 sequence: CASSLGTGTSGTYEQYF. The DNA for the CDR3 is TGTGCCAGCAGCTTAGGAACCGGGACTAGCGGGACCTACGAGCAGTACTTC.

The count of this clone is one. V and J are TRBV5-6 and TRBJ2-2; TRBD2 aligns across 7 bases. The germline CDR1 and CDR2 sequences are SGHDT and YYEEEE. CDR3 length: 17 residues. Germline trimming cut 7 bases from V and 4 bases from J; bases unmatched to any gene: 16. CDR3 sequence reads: CASSPRSGEGFTGELFF. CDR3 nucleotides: TGTGCCAGCTCCCCGCGATCGGGGGAGGGGTTCACCGGGGAGCTGTTTTTT.

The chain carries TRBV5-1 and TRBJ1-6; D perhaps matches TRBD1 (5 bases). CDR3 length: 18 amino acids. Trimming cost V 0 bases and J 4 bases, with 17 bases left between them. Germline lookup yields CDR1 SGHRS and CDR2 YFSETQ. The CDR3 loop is CASSLEGRDAWYNSPLHF. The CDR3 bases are TGCGCCAGCAGCTTGGAAGGCAGGGATGCGTGGTATAATTCACCCCTCCACTTT. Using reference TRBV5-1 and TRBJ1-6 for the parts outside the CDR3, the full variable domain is KAGVTQTPRYLIKTRGQQVTLSCSPISGHRSVSWYQQTPGQGLQFLFEYFSETQRNKGNFPGRFSGRQFSNSRSEMNVSTLELGDSALYLCASSLEGRDAWYNSPLHFGNGTRLTVT.

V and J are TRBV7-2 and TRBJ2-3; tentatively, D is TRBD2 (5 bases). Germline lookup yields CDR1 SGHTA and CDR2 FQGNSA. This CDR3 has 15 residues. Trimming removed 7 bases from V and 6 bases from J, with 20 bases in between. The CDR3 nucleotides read TGTGCCAGCAAAGACCGGCGGGTCACGGCGGATACGCAGTATTTT. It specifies CASKDRRVTADTQYF. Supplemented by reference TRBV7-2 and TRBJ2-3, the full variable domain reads GAGVSQSPSNKVTEKGKDVELRCDPISGHTALYWYRQSLGQGLEFLIYFQGNSAPDKSGLPSDRFSAERTGGSVSTLTIQRTQQEDSAVYLCASKDRRVTADTQYFGPGTRLTVL.

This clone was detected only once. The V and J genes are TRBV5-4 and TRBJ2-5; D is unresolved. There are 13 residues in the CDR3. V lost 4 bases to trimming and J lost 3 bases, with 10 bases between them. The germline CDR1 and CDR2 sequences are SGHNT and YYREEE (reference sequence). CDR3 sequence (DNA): TGTGCCAGCAGCCCAAGGACCAAAGAGACCCAGTACTTC. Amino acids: CASSPRTKETQYF.

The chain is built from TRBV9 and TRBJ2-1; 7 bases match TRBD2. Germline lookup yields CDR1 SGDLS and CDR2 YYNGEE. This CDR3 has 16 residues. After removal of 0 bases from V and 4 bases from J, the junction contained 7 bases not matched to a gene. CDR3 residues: CASSVAGGGDYNEQFF. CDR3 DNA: TGTGCCAGCAGCGTAGCTGGCGGGGGAGATTACAATGAGCAGTTCTTC. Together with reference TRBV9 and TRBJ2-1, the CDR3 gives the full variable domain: DSGVTQTPKHLITATGQRVTLRCSPRSGDLSVYWYQQSLDQGLQFLIQYYNGEERAKGNILERFSAQQFPDLHSELNLSSLELGDSALYFCASSVAGGGDYNEQFFGPGTRLTVL.

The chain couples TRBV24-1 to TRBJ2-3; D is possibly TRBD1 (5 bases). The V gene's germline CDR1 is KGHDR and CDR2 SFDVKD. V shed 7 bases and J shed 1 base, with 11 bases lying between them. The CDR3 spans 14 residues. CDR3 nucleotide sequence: TGTGCCACCAGCGTCCTCAGGGGCACAGATACGCAGTATTTT. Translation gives CATSVLRGTDTQYF.

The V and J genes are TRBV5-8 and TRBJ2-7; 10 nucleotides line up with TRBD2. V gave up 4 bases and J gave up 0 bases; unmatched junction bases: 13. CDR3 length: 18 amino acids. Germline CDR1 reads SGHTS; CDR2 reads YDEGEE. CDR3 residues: CASSRSSGGKGISYEQYF. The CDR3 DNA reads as TGTGCCAGCAGCAGATCTAGCGGGGGAAAAGGAATCTCCTACGAGCAGTACTTC.